One sample yielded the 9 T cell receptor beta chains listed below, sequenced in a study of T-cell reconstitution after alpha-beta-depleted transplantation in children. During its preparation, the TCRbeta library received unique molecular identifiers. One entry per CDR3 protein, called by TCRdb with MiXCR from the PCR reads. The sample includes about 370,000 distinct CDR3 sequences, roughly 20% of them seen just once. The sample in question was PBMCs from the stem cell graft donor, obtained from the stem cell graft. The receptors come from a human donor who donated a stem cell graft to a child with acute myeloid leukemia.

The genes are TRBV5-1 and TRBJ1-4, with TRBD1 as a possible D gene (6 bases). Germline V gives CDR1 SGHRS, CDR2 YFSETQ. With 5 bases removed from V and 4 bases from J, the gap between germline ends came to 12 bases. The CDR3 contains 14 residues. CDR3 region: CASSRDTYNEKLFF. DNA for the CDR3: TGCGCCAGCAGTCGGGACACCTATAATGAAAAACTGTTTTTT.

This clonotype was recorded a few times. The genes are TRBV9 and TRBJ1-1, with 8 bases that match TRBD1. The V segment lost 3 bases and the J segment 0 bases; nucleotides outside the gene matches: 4. Germline V gene data show CDR1 as SGDLS and CDR2 as YYNGEE. This CDR3 spans 15 amino acids. The CDR3 DNA reads TGTGCCAGCAGCGCCTCAGGGGGCATGAACACTGAAGCTTTCTTT. Translating it yields CASSASGGMNTEAFF.

The table lists this clonotype with many counts. The chain has TRBV12-3 or TRBV12-4 and TRBJ2-7, with D unresolved. The CDR3 is 12 amino acids. Trimming took off 5 bases at V and 3 bases at J, with 8 bases between the two ends. The DNA for the CDR3 is TGTGCCAGCAGTCTGCATGTCTACGAGCAGTACTTC. The encoded protein is CASSLHVYEQYF.

This clonotype showed up just a few times. The chain recombines TRBV10-3 with TRBJ1-2; perhaps TRBD1 as D (6 bases). Trimming cost V 7 bases and J 1 base, with 10 bases left between them. Germline lookup yields CDR1 ENHRY and CDR2 SYGVKD. This CDR3 contains 13 residues. CDR3 in DNA: TGTGCCATCACCGGGGGCGGTAACTATGGCTACACCTTC. Encoded protein: CAITGGGNYGYTF.

The V gene is TRBV20-1, the J gene TRBJ2-1; no clear D. V was cut by 0 bases and J by 8 bases, with 20 bases left in between. The CDR3 has 16 residues. CDR1 is DFQATT, CDR2 SNEGSKA, per germline (reference sequence). CDR3 region: CSARDRSELWADEQFF. The CDR3 nucleotides are TGCAGTGCTAGAGATAGGTCGGAGCTCTGGGCCGATGAGCAGTTCTTC.

This clonotype appeared many times. The genes are TRBV15 and TRBJ2-2; D is undetermined. V was trimmed by 0 bases and J by 4 bases, leaving 9 bases between them. CDR1 LNHNV and CDR2 YYDKDF come from the germline V gene (reference sequence). The CDR3 totals 15 residues. The CDR3: CATSRDKGFTGELFF. In nucleotides, the CDR3 is TGTGCCACCAGCAGAGATAAGGGTTTCACCGGGGAGCTGTTTTTT.

This clonotype was recorded a few times. The gene calls are TRBV9 and TRBJ2-3; D tentatively fits TRBD1 or TRBD2 (5 bases each). With 1 base removed from V and 0 bases from J, the gap between germline ends came to 18 bases. Germline V gene lookup returns CDR1 SGDLS and CDR2 YYNGEE. The CDR3 is made up of 18 amino acids. The CDR3 DNA reads TGTGCCAGCAGCGTATTCGCAGGGAGAGAGACTAGCACAGATACGCAGTATTTT. Translating gives CASSVFAGRETSTDTQYF.

The chain uses TRBV5-1 and TRBJ1-2; D gene unclear. The germline V gene has CDR1 SGHRS and CDR2 YFSETQ. The CDR3 sequence is 14 residues long. V lost 1 base and J lost 4, with 11 bases in between. The DNA of the CDR3 is TGCGCCAGCAGCTTGTTGCCGGGAGCCTATGGCTACACCTTC. Residues: CASSLLPGAYGYTF.

This clonotype was seen a few times. This sequence joins TRBV20-1 and TRBJ2-7, with 13 bases aligning to TRBD2. V gave up 6 bases and J gave up 5 bases; unmatched junction bases: 7. CDR1 is DFQATT, CDR2 SNEGSKA, per germline (reference sequence). The CDR3 sequence is 14 residues long. CDR3 sequence (DNA): TGCAGTGCCCCGACTAGCGGGAGGAATGACGAGCAGTACTTC. It is translated as CSAPTSGRNDEQYF.